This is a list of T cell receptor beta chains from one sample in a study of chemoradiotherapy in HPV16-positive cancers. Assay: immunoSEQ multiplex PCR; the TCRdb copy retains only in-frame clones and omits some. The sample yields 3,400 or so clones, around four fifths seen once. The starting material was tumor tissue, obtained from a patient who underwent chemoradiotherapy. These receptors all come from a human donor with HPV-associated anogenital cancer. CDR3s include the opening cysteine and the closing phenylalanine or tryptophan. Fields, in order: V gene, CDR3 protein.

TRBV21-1 CASSKEKGHVAKNIQYF
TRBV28 CASSLWRGSEQYF
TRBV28 CASSRQDTGELFF
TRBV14 CASSQLITGPPATQYF
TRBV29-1 CSVESTGGIEQYF
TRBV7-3 CASSSGGANTDTQYF
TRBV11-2 CASSLVGGLEGYTF
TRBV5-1 CASSLWGGTDTQYF
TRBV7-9 CASSSTSGDNQPQHF
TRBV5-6 CASSMGRGDRETQYF
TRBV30 CAWDGGAGAYNSPLHF
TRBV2 CASSEATVSYEQYF
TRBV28 CASSSISGPNDEQFF
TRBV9 CASSVVASGIYEQFF
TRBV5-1 CASSATTLQGKNGYTF
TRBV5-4 CASSKQQGAVETQYF
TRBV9 CASSAGLAGSRELFF
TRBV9 CASSVAGGNQETQYF
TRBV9 CASSADLGGGGEQFF
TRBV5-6 CASSLGGFGDNEQFF
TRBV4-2 CANSAGTGDTEAFF
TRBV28 CASSPEQGNEKLFF
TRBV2 CASSEAYEQYF
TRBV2 CASSLWNPKKNNEQFF
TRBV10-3 CAIRASLDNEQFF
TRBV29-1 CSGGTGDHYEQYF
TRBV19 CASSIGRSSWTEAFF
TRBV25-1 CASSEYDKGWGETQYF
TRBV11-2 CASSLRVSTDTQYF
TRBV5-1 CASSLISGNTDTQYF
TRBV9 CASSRTGAGNTIYF
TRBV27 CASSLRGLSGELFF
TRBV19 CASSSPRGLAKEQFF
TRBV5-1 CASNNDGGNTEAFF
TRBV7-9 CASSLARGQAIYEQYF
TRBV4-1 CASSQLAGRNEQFF
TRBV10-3 CAISAGLHEQYF
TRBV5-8 CASSFGPGGEVTDTQYF
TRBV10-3 CAIRSDRDFSTDTQYF
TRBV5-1 CASSLAGGGFSYNEQFF
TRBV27 CASSLMAGGAGEKLFF
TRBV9 CASSVGDWTYGYTF
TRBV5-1 CASSPRGPRDSTYEQYF
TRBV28 CASSLRGTQPQHF
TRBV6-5 CASSPGPYGYTF
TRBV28 CASSLWGVGTGSRPQHF
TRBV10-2 CASKSPQGLVDGYTF
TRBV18 CASSPRAGQGAEPQHF
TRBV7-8 CASSLGGQGGTIYF
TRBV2 CASRTGRTGELFF
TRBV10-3 CAISESMVAGEVNSYNEQFF
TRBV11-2 CASSLYRERQQYF
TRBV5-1 CASGEGSHNTGELFF
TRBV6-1 CASSEVGGFNSPLHF
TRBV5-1 CASSLDGGSYNEQFF